This TCR beta chain is from a study of a mutant IDH1 vaccine in newly diagnosed glioma. The overall study: Radiotherapy alone preceded vaccination by 4-6 weeks; alternatively, vaccination started with temozolomide cycles.

This clone was seen only a few times. Antigen unknown. The time point was: week 35, safety follow-up. Vaccine doses each comprised 300 ug of mutant IDH1 20-mer peptide, with topical imiquimod. The data were produced by immunoSEQ multiplex PCR, yet TCRdb's version contains in-frame clones alone and is incomplete. This sample has approximately 61,000 clones, with about four fifths found just once. Germline-derived CDR1 and CDR2 are MNHNS and SASEGT. The CDR3 contains 14 residues. V lost 5 bases and J lost 3, with 13 bases in between. Sequenced here: PBMCs, sampled from a glioma patient whose treatment included an IDH1 peptide vaccine. The chain uses TRBV6-1 and TRBJ1-1; possible D gene TRBD1, 5 bases. This receptor was identified in a man aged 35-49 years with glioma. The CDR3 nucleotides are TGTGCCAGCAGTACCCAGGAGGGGTACACTGAAGCTTTCTTT. Its protein product is CASSTQEGYTEAFF.